Included here is one T cell receptor (beta chain) sequence, with context. The data belong to a study of control samples from healthy donors and cancer patients. The table came from immunoSEQ multiplex PCR; TCRdb's copy has only in-frame clones and leaves some out. The data hold some 120,000 clones, with 90% to 95% observed a single time. V was clipped by 5 bases and J by 5 bases; unmatched bases: 6. The CDR3 loop spans 15 amino acids. CDR1 and CDR2 from the germline V gene are SGHAT and FQNNGV. The sequence was obtained from a man aged 50-59 years with head and neck cancer. V and J are TRBV11-2 and TRBJ2-3; TRBD2 agrees at 11 bases. Input material: PBMCs. The CDR3 sequence is CASSITSGGKDTQYF. The CDR3 DNA follows: TGTGCCAGCAGCATCACTAGCGGGGGTAAAGATACGCAGTATTTT.